This TCR beta chain emerged from a study of Ad26.COV2.S vaccination and SARS-CoV-2 variants. Study information: Intramuscularly, Ad26.COV2.S was given either once or twice, 56 days apart. Study-level results: Whether participants received vaccine or placebo, their non-spike TCR breadth was similar.

As to treatment: about 20 received Ad26.COV2.S at low or high dose, single or two shots; several received placebo; per-sample allocation not given. Sample collection was performed on day 63 after the first vaccine or placebo injection. A word on this clone: Antigen unknown.

Some clones are missing from TCRdb's copy, which holds only in-frame ones; the method was immunoSEQ multiplex PCR. Of around 300,000 clones listed, 88% are singletons. The germline V gene encodes CDR1 MNHEY and CDR2 SMNVEV (reference sequence). The CDR3 consists of 20 residues. The J segment lost 3 bases and the V segment lost 6 bases, leaving 20 bases of the junction unmatched. V is TRBV27 and J is TRBJ1-4; TRBD1 matches 9 bases. The sequenced sample was peripheral blood, obtained in a trial of Ad26.COV2.S vaccine versus placebo. The sequence came from a person between 18 and 65 years old who received the Ad26.COV2.S COVID-19 vaccine or a placebo. As DNA, the CDR3 is TGTGCCAGCAGCCGACGGTATCCGGGACAGGGACCCGTGCCTAATGAAAAACTGTTTTTT. As protein: CASSRRYPGQGPVPNEKLFF.